A single T cell receptor beta chain is shown here with its context. Antigen specificity is unknown. Relative to the germline gene, one junction end is altered; a read error may explain this. This sample stems from a study of T cell responses to AZD1222 COVID-19 vaccine. Study findings and constraints: The donor cohort was predominantly white British with a female majority, and clonal diversity may have been underestimated.

This CDR3 region has 15 residues. CDR1 and CDR2 from the germline V gene are SSHAT and FNYEAQ (reference sequence). Clones were read by immunoSEQ multiplex PCR, and TCRdb kept only the in-frame ones, dropping some. The sample shows over 150,000 clones, 90% of them seen only once. This clonotype originated in an adult in good health. This specimen consisted of peripheral blood, obtained on day 0 of AZD1222 vaccination. The chain links TRBV7-7 to TRBJ2-2, with no clear D. In DNA, the CDR3 is TGTGCTAGCAGCTTAGGGCACCCGAACACCGGGGAGCTGTTTTTT. It translates to CASSLGHPNTGELFF.